The 9 T cell receptor beta chains listed next were all sequenced from one sample in a study of cytomegalovirus exposure and HLA in healthy donors. 60 Vbeta and 13 Jbeta primers were used in PCR. The table came from immunoSEQ multiplex PCR; TCRdb's copy has only in-frame clones and leaves some out. Seen in this sample are under 200,000 clones; the ten most common clones hold under 6.5%. Material for sequencing was PBMCs. These receptor sequences come from a man aged 25-40 years in good health and CMV-seronegative.

The chain has TRBV4-1 and TRBJ1-3; weak D call: TRBD1 (5 bases). The CDR3 length is 16 residues. Germline assignment: CDR1 MGHRA and CDR2 YSYEKL. V lost 2 bases to trimming and J lost 0 bases, with 11 bases between them. The CDR3 DNA reads TGCGCCAGCAGCCAAAACCAGGGAAACTCTGGAAACACCATATATTTT. As protein: CASSQNQGNSGNTIYF.

The V gene is TRBV7-6, the J gene TRBJ2-7; TRBD1 matches 8 bases. V was pared by 4 bases and J by 2 bases, with 7 bases of the junction left unmatched. The CDR3 loop spans 15 amino acids. Germline CDR1 and CDR2: SGHVS and FNYEAQ. CDR3 sequence: CASSSEGTGAYEQYF. The CDR3 DNA sequence: TGTGCCAGCAGCTCGGAGGGGACAGGAGCCTACGAGCAGTACTTC.

The chain is built from TRBV27 and TRBJ2-7; D gene ambiguous. V lost 3 bases and J lost 2, with 17 bases in between. This CDR3 has 16 amino acids. Per the germline V gene, CDR1 is MNHEY and CDR2 is SMNVEV (reference sequence). The CDR3, as DNA: TGTGCCAGCAGTTTCCTCGGGTCGTCAAGCCCCTACGAGCAGTACTTC. Translating it yields CASSFLGSSSPYEQYF.

The chain recombines TRBV7-2 with TRBJ2-7, with 8 bases aligning to TRBD1. The CDR3 extends over 14 amino acids. CDR1 and CDR2 (germline): SGHTA, FQGNSA. The J segment lost 0 bases and the V segment lost 6 bases, leaving 4 bases of the junction unmatched. CDR3 sequence: CASRGGQASYEQYF. The CDR3 DNA sequence: TGTGCCAGCAGAGGGGGACAGGCCTCCTACGAGCAGTACTTC.

The chain combines TRBV7-9 with TRBJ2-5; D perhaps matches TRBD1 (6 bases). This CDR3 spans 14 amino acids. Germline CDR1 reads SEHNR; CDR2 reads FQNEAQ (reference sequence). With 3 bases removed from V and 3 bases from J, the gap between germline ends came to 11 bases. The CDR3 reads CASSLSQGKETQYF. The CDR3, as DNA: TGTGCCAGCAGCTTGAGTCAGGGGAAAGAGACCCAGTACTTC.

The chain links TRBV9 to TRBJ1-3, with TRBD1 identical over 10 bases. The CDR3 covers 16 residues. Germline lookup yields CDR1 SGDLS and CDR2 YYNGEE. Trimming cost V 2 bases and J 4 bases; bases outside gene matches: 6. The CDR3 nucleotides are TGTGCCAGCAGCGTCACGGGACAGGGGTCGGGAAACACCATATATTTT. It yields the protein CASSVTGQGSGNTIYF.

The chain joins TRBV19 to TRBJ2-1; 15 bases match TRBD2. V shed 0 bases and J 7 bases; nucleotides not matched to a gene: 1. In germline, CDR1 is LNHDA, CDR2 SQIVND (reference sequence). This CDR3 is 16 amino acids long. CDR3 sequence: CASSIDGTSGRNEQFF. The CDR3 DNA follows: TGTGCCAGTAGTATAGACGGGACTAGCGGGAGGAATGAGCAGTTCTTC.

This chain links TRBV10-1 with TRBJ2-7; TRBD1 agrees at 10 bases. Germline trimming cut 3 bases from V and 5 bases from J; bases unmatched to any gene: 7. This CDR3 has 15 residues. Germline V gives CDR1 WNHNN, CDR2 SYGVQD (reference sequence). Here the CDR3 DNA reads TGCGCCAGCAGTGATGGACAGGGGGTCATCCACGAGCAGTACTTC. This sequence encodes CASSDGQGVIHEQYF.

This chain connects TRBV6-1 to TRBJ2-7, with 9 bases fitting TRBD1. This CDR3 is 15 amino acids long. The germline CDR1 and CDR2 sequences are MNHNS and SASEGT. Unmatched junction bases numbered 8, after V lost 5 bases and J lost 3 bases. In nucleotides, the CDR3 is TGTGCCAGCAGTCAACCCGGGACAGGGAACTACGAGCAGTACTTC. Protein product: CASSQPGTGNYEQYF.